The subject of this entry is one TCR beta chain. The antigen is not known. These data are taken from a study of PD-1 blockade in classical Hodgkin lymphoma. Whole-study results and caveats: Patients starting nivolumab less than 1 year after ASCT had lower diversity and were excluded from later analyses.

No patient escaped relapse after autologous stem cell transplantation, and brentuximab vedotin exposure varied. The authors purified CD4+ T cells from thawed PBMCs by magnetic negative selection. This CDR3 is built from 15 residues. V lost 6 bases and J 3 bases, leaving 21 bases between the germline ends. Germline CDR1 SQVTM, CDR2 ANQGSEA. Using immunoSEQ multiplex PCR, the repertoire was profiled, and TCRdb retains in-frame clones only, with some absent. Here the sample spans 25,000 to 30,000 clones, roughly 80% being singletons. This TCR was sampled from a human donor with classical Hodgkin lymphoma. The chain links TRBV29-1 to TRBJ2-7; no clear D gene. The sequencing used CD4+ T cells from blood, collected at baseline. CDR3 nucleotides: TGCAGCGTGCTGGTTATTCTCGGGCCTATCTACGAGCAGTACTTC. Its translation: CSVLVILGPIYEQYF.